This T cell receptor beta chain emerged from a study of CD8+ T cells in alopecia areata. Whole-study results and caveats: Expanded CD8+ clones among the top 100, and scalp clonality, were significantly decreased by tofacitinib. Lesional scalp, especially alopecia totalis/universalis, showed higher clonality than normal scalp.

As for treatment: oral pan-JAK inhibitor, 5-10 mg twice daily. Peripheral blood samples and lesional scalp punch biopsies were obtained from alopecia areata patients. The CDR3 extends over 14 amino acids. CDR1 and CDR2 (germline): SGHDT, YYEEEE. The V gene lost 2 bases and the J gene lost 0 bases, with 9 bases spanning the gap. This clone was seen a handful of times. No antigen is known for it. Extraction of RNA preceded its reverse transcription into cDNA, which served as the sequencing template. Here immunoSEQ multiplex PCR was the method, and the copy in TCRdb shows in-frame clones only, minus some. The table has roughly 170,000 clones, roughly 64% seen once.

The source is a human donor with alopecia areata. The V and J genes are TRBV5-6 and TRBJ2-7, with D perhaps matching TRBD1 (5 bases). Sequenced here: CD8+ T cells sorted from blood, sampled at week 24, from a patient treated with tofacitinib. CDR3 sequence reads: CASSLPTASYEQYF. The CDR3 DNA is TGTGCCAGCAGCTTACCGACAGCCTCCTACGAGCAGTACTTC.